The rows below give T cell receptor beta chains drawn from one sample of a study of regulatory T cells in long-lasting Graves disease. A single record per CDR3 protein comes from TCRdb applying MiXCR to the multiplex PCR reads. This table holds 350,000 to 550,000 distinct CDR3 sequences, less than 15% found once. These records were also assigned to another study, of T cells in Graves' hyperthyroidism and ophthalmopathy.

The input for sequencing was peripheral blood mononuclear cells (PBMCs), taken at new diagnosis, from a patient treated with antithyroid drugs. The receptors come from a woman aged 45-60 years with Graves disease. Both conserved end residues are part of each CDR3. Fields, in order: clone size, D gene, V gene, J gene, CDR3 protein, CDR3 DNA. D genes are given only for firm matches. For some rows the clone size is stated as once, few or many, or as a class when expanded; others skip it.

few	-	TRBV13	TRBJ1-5	CASSLGGRDQPQHF	TGTGCCAGCAGCTTAGGGGGCCGTGATCAGCCCCAGCATTTT
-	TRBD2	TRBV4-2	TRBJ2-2	CASSQGRLAGVTGELFF	TGTGCCAGCAGCCAAGGGAGACTAGCGGGAGTCACCGGGGAGCTGTTTTTT
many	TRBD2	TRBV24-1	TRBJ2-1	CATSDASGSYYNEQFF	TGTGCCACCAGTGACGCTAGCGGGAGCTATTACAATGAGCAGTTCTTC
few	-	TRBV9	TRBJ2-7	CASSGTTDPYEQYF	TGTGCCAGCAGCGGAACGACAGATCCCTACGAGCAGTACTTC
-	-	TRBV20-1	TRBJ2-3	CSARVVGELDTQYF	TGCAGTGCTAGAGTAGTAGGGGAATTAGATACGCAGTATTTT
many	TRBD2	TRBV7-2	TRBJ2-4	CASSPGLAGGQNIQYF	TGTGCCAGCAGCCCTGGACTAGCGGGAGGCCAAAACATTCAGTACTTC
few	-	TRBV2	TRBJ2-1	CASIDQQGAVTEQFF	TGTGCCAGCATCGACCAGCAGGGAGCCGTAACTGAGCAGTTCTTC
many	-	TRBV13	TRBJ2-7	CASSFPEEAYEQYF	TGTGCCAGCAGCTTCCCCGAAGAGGCCTACGAGCAGTACTTC
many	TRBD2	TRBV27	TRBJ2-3	CASSTTSGSSDTQYF	TGTGCCAGCAGTACGACTAGCGGGAGTTCAGATACGCAGTATTTT
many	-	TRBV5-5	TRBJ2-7	CASSLSNYYEQYF	TGTGCCAGCAGTCTTTCTAACTACTACGAGCAGTACTTC
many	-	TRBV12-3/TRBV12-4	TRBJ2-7	CASSFAGAQYYEQYF	TGTGCCAGCAGTTTCGCGGGGGCCCAATACTACGAGCAGTACTTC
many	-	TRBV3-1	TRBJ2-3	CASSQAPGDTQYF	TGTGCCAGCAGCCAGGCTCCCGGAGATACGCAGTATTTT
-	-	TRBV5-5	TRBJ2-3	CASSLWAGFADTQYF	TGTGCCAGCAGCTTGTGGGCAGGGTTTGCAGATACGCAGTATTTT
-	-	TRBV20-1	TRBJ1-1	CSARDFAGNTEAFF	TGCAGTGCTAGAGATTTTGCAGGAAACACTGAAGCTTTCTTT
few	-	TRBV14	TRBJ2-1	CASSQEARVEQFF	TGTGCCAGCAGCCAAGAGGCTCGGGTTGAGCAGTTCTTC
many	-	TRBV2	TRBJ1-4	CASSEALRGGIF	TGTGCCAGCAGTGAAGCGCTTCGGGGTGGAATTTTT
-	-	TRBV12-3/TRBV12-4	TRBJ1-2	CASSLEGVVGYTF	TGTGCCAGCAGTTTGGAGGGTGTTGTGGGCTACACCTTC
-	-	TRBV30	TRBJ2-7	CAWSSGGIEQYF	TGTGCCTGGAGCTCTGGCGGGATCGAGCAGTACTTC
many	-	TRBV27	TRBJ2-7	CASSPDRTSYEQYF	TGTGCCAGCAGTCCCGACAGGACATCCTACGAGCAGTACTTC
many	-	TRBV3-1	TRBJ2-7	CASSPSANPYEQYF	TGTGCCAGCAGCCCATCGGCTAACCCCTACGAGCAGTACTTC
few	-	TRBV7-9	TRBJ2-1	CASSLVVGLNEQFF	TGTGCCAGCAGCTTAGTTGTGGGGCTGAATGAGCAGTTCTTC
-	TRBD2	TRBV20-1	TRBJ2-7	CSASGLRLGQYF	TGCAGTGCTTCGGGACTACGACTGGGGCAGTACTTC
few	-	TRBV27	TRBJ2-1	CASLRGAEQFF	TGTGCCAGTTTACGAGGGGCTGAGCAGTTCTTC
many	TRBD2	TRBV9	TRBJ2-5	CASSVAAGGPQETQYF	TGTGCCAGCAGCGTAGCTGCGGGAGGGCCGCAAGAGACCCAGTACTTC
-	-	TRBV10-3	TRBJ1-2	CAISADGAGPGGYTF	TGTGCCATCAGTGCGGACGGCGCGGGACCGGGAGGCTACACCTTC
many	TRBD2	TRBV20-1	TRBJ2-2	CSASGGLAGEAGELFF	TGCAGTGCTAGCGGGGGACTAGCGGGAGAGGCCGGGGAGCTGTTTTTT
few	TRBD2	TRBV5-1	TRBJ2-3	CASSLEREEDTQYF	TGCGCCAGCAGTCTCGAACGGGAGGAGGATACGCAGTATTTT
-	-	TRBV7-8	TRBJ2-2	CASTFSLDTGELFF	TGTGCCAGCACCTTTAGCTTGGACACCGGGGAGCTGTTTTTT
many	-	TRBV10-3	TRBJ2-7	CAIKDATSYEQYF	TGTGCCATCAAAGACGCCACCTCCTACGAGCAGTACTTC
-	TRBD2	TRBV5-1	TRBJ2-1	CASSLIPSGSLDEQFF	TGCGCCAGCAGCTTGATCCCTAGCGGGAGTCTCGATGAGCAGTTCTTC
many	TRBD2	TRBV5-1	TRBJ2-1	CASSFSGSSYNEQFF	TGCGCCAGCAGCTTTAGCGGGAGCTCCTACAATGAGCAGTTCTTC
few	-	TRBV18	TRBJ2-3	CASSPPAGFGQNTQYF	TGTGCCAGCTCACCACCCGCAGGGTTCGGTCAGAATACGCAGTATTTT
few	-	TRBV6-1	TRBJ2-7	CASSEPRGARNEQYF	TGTGCCAGCAGTGAGCCCCGGGGGGCGCGGAACGAGCAGTACTTC
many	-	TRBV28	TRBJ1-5	CASRTLGIRLSNQPQHF	TGTGCCAGCCGCACCCTGGGGATTCGATTGAGCAATCAGCCCCAGCATTTT
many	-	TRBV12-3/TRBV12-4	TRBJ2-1	CASRGLSSYNEQFF	TGTGCCAGCAGAGGCCTGAGCTCCTACAATGAGCAGTTCTTC
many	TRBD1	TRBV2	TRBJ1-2	CASRSRDSNYGYTF	TGTGCCAGCAGGTCCCGGGACAGTAACTATGGCTACACCTTC
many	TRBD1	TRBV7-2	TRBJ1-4	CASSTRQGRGEKLFF	TGTGCCAGCAGCACAAGACAGGGCAGGGGAGAAAAACTGTTTTTT
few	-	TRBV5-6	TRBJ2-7	CASSSRQDFSYEQYF	TGTGCCAGCAGTTCCAGACAGGATTTCTCCTACGAGCAGTACTTC
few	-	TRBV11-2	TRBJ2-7	CASSLLPLGQNYEQYF	TGTGCCAGCAGCTTACTACCCTTGGGGCAGAACTACGAGCAGTACTTC
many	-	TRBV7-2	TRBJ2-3	CASSLSPGTSTDTQYF	TGTGCCAGCAGCTTAAGCCCCGGGACAAGCACAGATACGCAGTATTTT
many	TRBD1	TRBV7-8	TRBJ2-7	CASSYRDRVPYEQYF	TGTGCCAGCAGCTACCGGGACAGGGTTCCCTACGAGCAGTACTTC